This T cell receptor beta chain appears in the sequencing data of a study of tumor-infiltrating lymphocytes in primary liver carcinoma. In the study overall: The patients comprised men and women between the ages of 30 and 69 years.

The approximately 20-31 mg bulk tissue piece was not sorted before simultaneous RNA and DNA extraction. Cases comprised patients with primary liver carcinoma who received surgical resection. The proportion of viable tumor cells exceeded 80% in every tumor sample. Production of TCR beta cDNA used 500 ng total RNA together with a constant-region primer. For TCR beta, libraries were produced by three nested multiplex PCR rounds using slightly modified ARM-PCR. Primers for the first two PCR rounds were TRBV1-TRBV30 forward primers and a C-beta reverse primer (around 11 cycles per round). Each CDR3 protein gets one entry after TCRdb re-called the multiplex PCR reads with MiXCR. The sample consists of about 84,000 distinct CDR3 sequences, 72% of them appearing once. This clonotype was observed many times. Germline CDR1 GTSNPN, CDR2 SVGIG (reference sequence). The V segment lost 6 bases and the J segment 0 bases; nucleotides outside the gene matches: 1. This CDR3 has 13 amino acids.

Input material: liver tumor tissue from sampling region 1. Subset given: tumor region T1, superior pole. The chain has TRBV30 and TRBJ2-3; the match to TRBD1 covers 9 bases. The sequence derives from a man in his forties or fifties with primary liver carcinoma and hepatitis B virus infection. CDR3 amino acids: CACDRGSTDTQYF. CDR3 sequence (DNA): TGTGCCTGCGACAGGGGGAGCACAGATACGCAGTATTTT.